The rows below give T cell receptor beta chains drawn from one sample of a study of T cell responses to AZD1222 COVID-19 vaccine. Clones were sequenced by immunoSEQ multiplex PCR, and TCRdb holds only the in-frame ones, with some missing. Of 100,000 or so clones in the sample, about 93% are singletons; the top ten hold 3.1%. The sample here was peripheral blood, taken 28 days after the second AZD1222 dose. These receptor sequences come from an adult who received the AZD1222 COVID-19 vaccine. Each CDR3 is given with its conserved first and last residue. D genes are given only for firm matches. Where a row states a size, it is once, few, many or the class of an expanded clone; other rows omit it.

d_call j_call clone_size v_call cdr3_aa cdr3_nt
. TRBJ1-4 . TRBV27 CATSGVGGGEKLFF TGTGCCACCTCTGGGGTGGGGGGGGGTGAAAAACTGTTTTTT
TRBD1 TRBJ1-2 few TRBV28 CASLRDRGRMGYTF TGTGCCAGCCTCCGTGACAGGGGGCGTATGGGCTACACCTTC
. TRBJ1-5 once TRBV6-6 CASSQRNQPQHF TGTGCCAGCAGTCAGAGGAATCAGCCCCAGCATTTT
. TRBJ1-5 . TRBV29-1 CSEKSGTPILGPQHF TGCAGCGAAAAATCCGGGACCCCAATACTGGGGCCCCAGCATTTT
. TRBJ1-1 . TRBV23-1 CASSSSVVTEAFF TGCGCCAGCAGTAGTTCCGTGGTCACTGAAGCTTTCTTT
. TRBJ1-1 . TRBV2 CASSERGHLVAEAFF TGTGCCAGCAGTGAAAGGGGACACTTAGTTGCTGAAGCTTTCTTT
. TRBJ1-1 . TRBV9 CASSARVGSDTEAFF TGTGCCAGCAGCGCACGGGTGGGTAGCGACACTGAAGCTTTCTTT
. TRBJ1-3 . TRBV7-2 CASSSQRGGSGNTIYF TGTGCCAGCAGCTCCCAGAGGGGTGGCTCTGGAAACACCATATATTTT
TRBD1 TRBJ1-1 . TRBV7-3 CASSPQGAGAEAFF TGTGCCAGCAGCCCCCAGGGGGCCGGGGCTGAAGCTTTCTTT
. TRBJ2-5 . TRBV11-2 CASSLAAQETQYF TGTGCCAGCAGCTTAGCCGCACAAGAGACCCAGTACTTC
TRBD1 TRBJ1-2 . TRBV19 CACRRGPTGGYGYTF TGTGCCTGCCGAAGGGGCCCGACAGGGGGCTATGGCTACACCTTC
. TRBJ1-2 . TRBV11-3 CASSPIRWQAESGCGYGYTF TGTGCCAGCAGTCCGATTAGATGGCAGGCCGAATCGGGGTGCGGCTATGGCTACACCTTC
. TRBJ1-1 . TRBV30 CAWSVRAGGQRTEAFF TGTGCCTGGAGTGTCAGGGCGGGAGGCCAGAGGACTGAAGCTTTCTTT
. TRBJ2-7 . TRBV6-1 CASSEALQSRQQYF TGTGCCAGCAGTGAAGCGCTCCAATCTCGCCAGCAGTACTTC
. TRBJ1-1 . TRBV2 CASSEDTLNTEAFF TGTGCCAGCAGTGAGGACACCTTGAACACTGAAGCTTTCTTT
. TRBJ1-6 . TRBV20-1 CSASSGHLNSPLHF TGCAGTGCTAGTAGTGGACACCTTAATTCACCCCTCCACTTT
. TRBJ1-6 once TRBV29-1 CSVREHNSPLHF TGCAGCGTGCGGGAGCATAATTCACCCCTCCACTTT